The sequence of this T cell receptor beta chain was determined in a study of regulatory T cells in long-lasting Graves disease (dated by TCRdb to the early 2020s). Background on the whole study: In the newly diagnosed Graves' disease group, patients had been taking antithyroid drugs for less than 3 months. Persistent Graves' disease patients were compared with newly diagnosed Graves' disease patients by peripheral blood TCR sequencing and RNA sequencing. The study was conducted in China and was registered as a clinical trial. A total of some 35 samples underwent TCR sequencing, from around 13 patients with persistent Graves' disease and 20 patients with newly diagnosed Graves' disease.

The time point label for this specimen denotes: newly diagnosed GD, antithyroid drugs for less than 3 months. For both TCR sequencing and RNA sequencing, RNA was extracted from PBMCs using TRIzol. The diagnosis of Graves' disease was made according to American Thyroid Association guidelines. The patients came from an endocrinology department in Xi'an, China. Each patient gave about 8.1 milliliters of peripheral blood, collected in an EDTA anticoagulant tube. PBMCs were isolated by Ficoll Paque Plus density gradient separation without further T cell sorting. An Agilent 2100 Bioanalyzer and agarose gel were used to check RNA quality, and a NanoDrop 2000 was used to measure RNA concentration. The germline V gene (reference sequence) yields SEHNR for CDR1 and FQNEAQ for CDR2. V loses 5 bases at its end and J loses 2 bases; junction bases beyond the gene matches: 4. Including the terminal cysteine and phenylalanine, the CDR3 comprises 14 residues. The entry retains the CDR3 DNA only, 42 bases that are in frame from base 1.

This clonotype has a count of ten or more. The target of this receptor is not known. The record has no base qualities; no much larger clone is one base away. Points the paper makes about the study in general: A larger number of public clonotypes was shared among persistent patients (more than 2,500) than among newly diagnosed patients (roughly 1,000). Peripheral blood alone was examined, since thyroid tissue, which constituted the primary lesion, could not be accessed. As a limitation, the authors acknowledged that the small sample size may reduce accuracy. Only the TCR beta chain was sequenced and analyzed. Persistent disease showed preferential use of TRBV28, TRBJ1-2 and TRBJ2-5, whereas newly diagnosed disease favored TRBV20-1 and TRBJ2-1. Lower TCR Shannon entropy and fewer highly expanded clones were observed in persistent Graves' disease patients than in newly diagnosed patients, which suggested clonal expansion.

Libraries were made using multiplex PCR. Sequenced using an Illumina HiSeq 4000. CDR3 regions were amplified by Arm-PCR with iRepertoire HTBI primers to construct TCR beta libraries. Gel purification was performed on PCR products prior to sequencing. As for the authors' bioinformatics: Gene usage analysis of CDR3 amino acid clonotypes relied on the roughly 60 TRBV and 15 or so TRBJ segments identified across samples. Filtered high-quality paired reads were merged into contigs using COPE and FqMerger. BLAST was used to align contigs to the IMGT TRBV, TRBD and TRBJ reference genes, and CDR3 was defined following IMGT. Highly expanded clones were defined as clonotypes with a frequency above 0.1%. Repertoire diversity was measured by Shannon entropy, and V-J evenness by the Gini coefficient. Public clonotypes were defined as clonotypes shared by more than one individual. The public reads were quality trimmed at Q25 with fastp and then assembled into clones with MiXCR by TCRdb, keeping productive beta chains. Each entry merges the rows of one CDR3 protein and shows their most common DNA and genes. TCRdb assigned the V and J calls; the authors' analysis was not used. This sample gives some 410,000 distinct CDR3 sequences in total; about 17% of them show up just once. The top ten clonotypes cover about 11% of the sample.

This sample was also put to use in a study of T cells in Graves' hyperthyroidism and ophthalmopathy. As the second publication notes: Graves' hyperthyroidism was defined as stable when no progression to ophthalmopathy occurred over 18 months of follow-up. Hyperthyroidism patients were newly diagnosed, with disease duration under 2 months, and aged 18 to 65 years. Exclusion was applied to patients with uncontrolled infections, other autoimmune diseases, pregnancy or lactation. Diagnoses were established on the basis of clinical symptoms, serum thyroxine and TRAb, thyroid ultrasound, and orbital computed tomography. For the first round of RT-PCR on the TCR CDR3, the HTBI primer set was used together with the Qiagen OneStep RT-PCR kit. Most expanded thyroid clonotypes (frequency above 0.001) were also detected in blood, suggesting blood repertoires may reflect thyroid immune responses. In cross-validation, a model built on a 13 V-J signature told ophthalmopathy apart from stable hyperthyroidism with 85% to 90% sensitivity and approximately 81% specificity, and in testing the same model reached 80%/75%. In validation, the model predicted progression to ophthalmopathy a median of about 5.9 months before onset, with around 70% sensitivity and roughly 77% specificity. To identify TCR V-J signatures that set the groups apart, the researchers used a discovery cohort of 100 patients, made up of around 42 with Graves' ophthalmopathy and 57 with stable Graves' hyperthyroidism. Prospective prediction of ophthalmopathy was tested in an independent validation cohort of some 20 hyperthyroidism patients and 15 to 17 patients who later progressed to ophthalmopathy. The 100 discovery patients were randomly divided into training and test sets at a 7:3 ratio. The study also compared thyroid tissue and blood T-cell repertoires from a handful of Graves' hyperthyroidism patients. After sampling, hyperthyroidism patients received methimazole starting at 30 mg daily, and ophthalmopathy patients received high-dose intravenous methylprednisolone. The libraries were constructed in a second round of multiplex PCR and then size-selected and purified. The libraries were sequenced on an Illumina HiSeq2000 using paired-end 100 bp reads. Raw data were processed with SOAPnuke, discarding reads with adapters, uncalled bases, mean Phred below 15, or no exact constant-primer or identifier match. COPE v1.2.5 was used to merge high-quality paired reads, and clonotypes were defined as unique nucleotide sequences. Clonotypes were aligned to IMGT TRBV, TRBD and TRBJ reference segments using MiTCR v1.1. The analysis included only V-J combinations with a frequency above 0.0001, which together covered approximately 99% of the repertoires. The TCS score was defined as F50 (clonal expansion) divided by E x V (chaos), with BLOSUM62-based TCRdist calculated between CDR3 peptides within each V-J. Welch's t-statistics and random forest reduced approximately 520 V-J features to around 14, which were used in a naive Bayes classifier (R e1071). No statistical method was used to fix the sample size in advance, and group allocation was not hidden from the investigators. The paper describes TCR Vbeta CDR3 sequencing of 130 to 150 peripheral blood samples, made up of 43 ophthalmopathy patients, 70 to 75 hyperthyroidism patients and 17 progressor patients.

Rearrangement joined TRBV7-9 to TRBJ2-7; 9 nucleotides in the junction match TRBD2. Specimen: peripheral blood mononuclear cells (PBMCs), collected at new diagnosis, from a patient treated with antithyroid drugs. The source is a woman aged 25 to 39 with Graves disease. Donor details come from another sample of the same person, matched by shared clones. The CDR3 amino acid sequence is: CASSPGLAAYEQYF. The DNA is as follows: TGTGCCAGCAGCCCGGGACTAGCAGCCTACGAGCAGTACTTC.